These 20 T cell receptor beta chains were sequenced from one sample in a study of human T cells and chemical hapten exposure. Indicated time point: healthy volunteer bleed at 2 weeks. From whole blood left unfractionated, total RNA was extracted. Each CDR3 protein gets one entry after TCRdb re-called the RACE reads with MiXCR. The sample holds over 100,000 distinct CDR3 sequences; approximately 10% are singletons and the top ten take about 1.8%. The sample was whole blood. The receptors were sampled from a male donor in good health. Some clones in this sample may be carry-over from other donors' samples.

This clonotype was observed many times. The chain carries TRBV20-1 and TRBJ2-7; D perhaps matches TRBD1 (6 bases). This CDR3 spans 17 amino acids. Germline lookup yields CDR1 DFQATT and CDR2 SNEGSKA (reference sequence). V lost 3 bases, J lost 2 bases, and 23 bases lay in between. The CDR3 loop reads CSASGLTGTQVTYEQYF. The CDR3 DNA follows: TGCAGTGCTAGTGGTCTGACAGGAACTCAAGTCACCTACGAGCAGTACTTC.

This rearrangement joins TRBV4-2 to TRBJ2-7; tentatively, D is TRBD1 (5 bases). The CDR3 spans 16 residues. V was cut by 4 bases and J by 4 bases, with 20 bases left in between. Germline values: CDR1 LGHNA, CDR2 YNFKEQ. CDR3 sequence: CASSRNRGREEYEQYF. The CDR3, as DNA: TGTGCCAGCAGCCGAAATAGGGGCAGGGAAGAGTACGAGCAGTACTTC.

The chain combines TRBV7-9 with TRBJ1-2, with 8 bases lining up with TRBD1. V was clipped by 5 bases and J by 2 bases; unmatched bases: 7. Germline CDR1 reads SEHNR; CDR2 reads FQNEAQ (reference sequence). The CDR3 sequence is 15 residues long. CDR3 sequence: CASSHPGQENYGYTF. The CDR3 bases are TGTGCCAGCAGCCATCCGGGACAGGAGAACTATGGCTACACCTTC.

This clonotype was observed many times. The chain couples TRBV7-9 to TRBJ1-5; D remains unclear. CDR3 size: 13 residues. Germline values: CDR1 SEHNR, CDR2 FQNEAQ (reference sequence). With 5 bases removed from V and 5 bases from J, the gap between germline ends came to 10 bases. CDR3 sequence reads: CASSLQGHQPQHF. The CDR3 DNA is TGTGCCAGCAGCCTACAAGGTCATCAGCCCCAGCATTTT.

In its sample, this clonotype was seen a few times. This chain uses TRBV29-1 with TRBJ1-1; D remains unclear. Germline V gene data show CDR1 as SQVTM and CDR2 as ANQGSEA. Between the trimmed V and J ends, which lost 7 bases and 1 base, there was a span of 16 bases. The CDR3 is 14 amino acids. DNA of the CDR3: TGCAGCGCCGCTCCGAGACTGGCGAACACTGAAGCTTTCTTT. It codes for CSAAPRLANTEAFF.

Turning to this clonotype: This may arise from a read error, as a much more abundant clone is one base away. The chain links TRBV29-1 to TRBJ1-1; TRBD1 aligns across 7 bases. The CDR3 has 15 amino acids. Germline V gene lookup returns CDR1 SQVTM and CDR2 ANQGSEA. CDR3 coding DNA: TGCAGCGTAGAAGACCGGGACAGAGAGGACACTGAAGCTTTCTTT. As protein: CSVEDRDREDTEAFF.

This clonotype was seen many times. The chain links TRBV14 to TRBJ2-6; no definite D call. V gave up 4 bases and J gave up 4 bases, with 8 bases separating them. Germline values: CDR1 SGHDN, CDR2 FVKESK. The CDR3 spans 14 residues. CDR3 sequence: CASSPRMGANVLTF. Here the CDR3 DNA reads TGTGCCAGCAGCCCACGGATGGGGGCCAACGTCCTGACTTTC.

This clonotype was recorded a few times. The V gene is TRBV2, the J gene TRBJ2-7; the D gene could be TRBD1 or TRBD2 (5 bases each). CDR3 length: 14 amino acids. The V gene lost 7 bases and the J gene lost 4 bases, with 17 bases spanning the gap. Germline CDR1 and CDR2: SNHLY and FYNNEI. The CDR3: CASTTGTHSYEQYF. The CDR3 nucleotides are TGTGCCAGCACGACCGGGACCCACTCTTACGAGCAGTACTTC. The full variable domain, rest sourced from reference TRBV2 and TRBJ2-7, is EPEVTQTPSHQVTQMGQEVILRCVPISNHLYFYWYRQILGQKVEFLVSFYNNEISEKSEIFDDQFSVERPDGSNFTLKIRSTKLEDSAMYFCASTTGTHSYEQYFGPGTRLTVT.

This chain links TRBV20-1 with TRBJ2-7; D may correspond to TRBD1 or TRBD2 (5 bases each). This CDR3 comprises 14 residues. Germline V gene lookup returns CDR1 DFQATT and CDR2 SNEGSKA (reference sequence). Trimming stripped 0 bases from V and 0 bases from J, with 9 bases between. The CDR3 bases are TGCAGTGCTAGAGACGCCGGGACCTCCTACGAGCAGTACTTC. It is translated as CSARDAGTSYEQYF.

The gene calls are TRBV29-1 and TRBJ2-1; D is possibly TRBD1 or TRBD2 (6 bases each). V shed 3 bases and J shed 4 bases, with 25 bases lying between them. The CDR3 contains 18 residues. Germline values: CDR1 SQVTM, CDR2 ANQGSEA. The CDR3 DNA reads TGCAGCGTTGACCCTCGGAGAGGGGGGAGAAGTCTATACAATGAGCAGTTCTTC. Protein sequence: CSVDPRRGGRSLYNEQFF.

This sequence joins TRBV7-2 and TRBJ2-5; 7 bases are a match to TRBD1. V shed 3 bases and J 5 bases; nucleotides not matched to a gene: 9. This CDR3 region has 15 residues. CDR1 is SGHTA and CDR2 is FQGNSA in the germline V gene. The CDR3 region is CASSFGQVLGETQYF. CDR3 coding DNA: TGTGCCAGCAGCTTCGGACAGGTCCTCGGGGAGACCCAGTACTTC.

A few counts support this clonotype. This chain uses TRBV20-1 with TRBJ1-1; D is possibly TRBD1 (6 bases). The CDR3 contains 13 residues. From germline, CDR1 is DFQATT and CDR2 SNEGSKA (reference sequence). Between the trimmed V and J ends, which lost 6 bases and 5 bases, there was a span of 16 bases. The CDR3 nucleotides read TGCAGTGCCGCGGACAGAAGAACAACTGAAGCTTTCTTT. Translation gives CSAADRRTTEAFF.

This clonotype was counted only a few times. J is TRBJ2-7 and V is TRBV6-5, with D perhaps TRBD1 (7 bases). The V gene lost 0 bases and the J gene lost 3 bases, with 12 bases spanning the gap. Germline values: CDR1 MNHEY, CDR2 SVGAGI. There are 15 residues in the CDR3. DNA of the CDR3: TGTGCCAGCAGTTACTCGCCAGGGGGGATCTACGAGCAGTACTTC. This sequence encodes CASSYSPGGIYEQYF.

To note about this clonotype: This may be a read error, as it is one base from a much larger clone. The rearrangement joins TRBV12-3 or TRBV12-4 to TRBJ1-5; 8 bases map to TRBD1. This CDR3 comprises 19 residues. Trimming took 5 bases from V and 3 from J; bases not matched to a gene: 18. The CDR3 loop is CASSPGSLAGGKDNQPQHF. CDR3 nucleotide sequence: TGTGCCAGCAGTCCCGGTTCCCTTGCAGGGGGCAAGGACAATCAGCCCCAGCATTTT.

The CDR3 here is CAWSYPRGRGEQYF. The CDR3 coding sequence is TGTGCCTGGAGTTACCCTAGGGGGCGAGGGGAGCAGTACTTC. This chain uses TRBV30 with TRBJ2-7; 7 nucleotides align to TRBD1. CDR3 length: 14 amino acids. V lost 2 bases, J lost 7 bases, and 11 bases stayed unmatched. Germline V gives CDR1 GTSNPN, CDR2 SVGIG (reference sequence).

This clonotype was seen many times. The chain joins TRBV20-1 to TRBJ1-5; the match to TRBD1 covers 8 bases. The germline V gene encodes CDR1 DFQATT and CDR2 SNEGSKA (reference sequence). The CDR3 consists of 15 residues. J gave up 7 bases and V 2 bases, and 10 bases lay outside the gene matches. CDR3 sequence reads: CSARPTGVKFQPQHF. Written as DNA, the CDR3 is TGCAGTGCTAGACCGACAGGGGTCAAATTCCAGCCCCAGCATTTT.

This chain connects TRBV3-1 to TRBJ2-1, with D hard to call. The CDR3 length is 11 residues. The ends were cut back, 0 bases at V and 8 bases at J, with 2 bases in the middle. The germline V gene encodes CDR1 LGHDT and CDR2 YNNKEL (reference sequence). The CDR3, as DNA: TGTGCCAGCAGCCAAGACTATGAGCAGTTCTTC. Protein product: CASSQDYEQFF.

J is TRBJ2-3 and V is TRBV20-1; TRBD2 agrees at 7 bases. The V gene's germline CDR1 is DFQATT and CDR2 SNEGSKA (reference sequence). The V and J ends lost 3 bases and 5 bases, in that order; junction bases with no gene match: 11. The CDR3 extends over 15 amino acids. The CDR3 protein is CSASGGDSAGDTQYF. As DNA, the CDR3 is TGCAGTGCTAGTGGGGGGGATTCAGCGGGAGATACGCAGTATTTT.

The table lists this clonotype with many counts. The V and J genes are TRBV3-1 and TRBJ2-2; unclear D gene. Deletions cut 1 base from V and 5 bases from J, with 5 bases between. The CDR3 has 13 residues. CDR1 LGHDT and CDR2 YNNKEL come from the germline V gene (reference sequence). CDR3 sequence reads: CASSQVLTGELFF. In DNA form, the CDR3 reads TGTGCCAGCAGCCAAGTCCTGACCGGGGAGCTGTTTTTT.

J is TRBJ2-6 and V is TRBV10-3; TRBD1 matches at 10 bases. The CDR3 covers 19 residues. The V segment lost 6 bases and the J segment 1 base; nucleotides outside the gene matches: 12. Germline V lookup: CDR1 ENHRY, CDR2 SYGVKD. The chain's CDR3 is CAISGTGVSPLSGANVLTF. The CDR3 nucleotides are TGTGCCATCAGCGGGACAGGGGTTTCCCCACTTTCTGGGGCCAACGTCCTGACTTTC.